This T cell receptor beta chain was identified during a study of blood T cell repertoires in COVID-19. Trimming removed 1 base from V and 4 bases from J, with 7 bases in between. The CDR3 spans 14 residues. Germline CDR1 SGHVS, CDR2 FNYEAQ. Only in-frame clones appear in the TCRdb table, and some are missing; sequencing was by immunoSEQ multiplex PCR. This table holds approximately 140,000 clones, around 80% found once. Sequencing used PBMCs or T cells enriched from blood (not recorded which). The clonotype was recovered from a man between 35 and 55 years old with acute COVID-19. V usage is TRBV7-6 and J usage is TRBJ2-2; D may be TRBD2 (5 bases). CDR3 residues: CASSLGGLTGELFF. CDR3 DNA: TGTGCCAGCAGCTTAGGCGGGCTCACCGGGGAGCTGTTTTTT. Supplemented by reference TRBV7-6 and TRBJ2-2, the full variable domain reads GAGVSQSPRYKVTKRGQDVALRCDPISGHVSLYWYRQALGQGPEFLTYFNYEAQQDKSGLPNDRFSAERPEGSISTLTIQRTEQRDSAMYRCASSLGGLTGELFFGEGSRLTVL.